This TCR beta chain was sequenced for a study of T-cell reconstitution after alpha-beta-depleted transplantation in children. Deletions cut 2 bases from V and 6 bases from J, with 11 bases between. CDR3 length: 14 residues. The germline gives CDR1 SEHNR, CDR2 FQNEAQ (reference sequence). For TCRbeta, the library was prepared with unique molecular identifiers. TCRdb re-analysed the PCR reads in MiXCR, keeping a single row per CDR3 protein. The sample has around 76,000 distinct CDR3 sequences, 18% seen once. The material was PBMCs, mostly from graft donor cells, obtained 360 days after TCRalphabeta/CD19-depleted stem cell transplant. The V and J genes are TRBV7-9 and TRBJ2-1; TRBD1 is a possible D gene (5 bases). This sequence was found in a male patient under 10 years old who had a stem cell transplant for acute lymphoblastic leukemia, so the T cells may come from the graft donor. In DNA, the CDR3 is TGTGCCAGCAGCTTAATCCTCAGGGTCAATGAGCAGTTCTTC. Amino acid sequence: CASSLILRVNEQFF.